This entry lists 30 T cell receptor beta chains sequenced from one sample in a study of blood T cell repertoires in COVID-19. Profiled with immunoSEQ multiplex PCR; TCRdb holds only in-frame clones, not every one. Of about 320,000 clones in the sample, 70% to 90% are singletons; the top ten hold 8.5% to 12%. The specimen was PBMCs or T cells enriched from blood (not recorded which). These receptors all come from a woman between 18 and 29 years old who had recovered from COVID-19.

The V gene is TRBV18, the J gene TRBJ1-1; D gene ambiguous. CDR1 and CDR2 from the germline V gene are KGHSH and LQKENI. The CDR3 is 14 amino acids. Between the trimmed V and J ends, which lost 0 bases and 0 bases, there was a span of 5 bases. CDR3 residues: CASSPPTLNTEAFF. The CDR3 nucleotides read TGTGCCAGCTCACCACCAACACTGAACACTGAAGCTTTCTTT.

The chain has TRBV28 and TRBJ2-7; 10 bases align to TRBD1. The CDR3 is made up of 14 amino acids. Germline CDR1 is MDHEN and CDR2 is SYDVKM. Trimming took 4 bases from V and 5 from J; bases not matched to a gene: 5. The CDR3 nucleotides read TGTGCCAGCAGTTCTCCGGGACAGGGGAACGAGCAGTACTTC. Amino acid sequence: CASSSPGQGNEQYF.

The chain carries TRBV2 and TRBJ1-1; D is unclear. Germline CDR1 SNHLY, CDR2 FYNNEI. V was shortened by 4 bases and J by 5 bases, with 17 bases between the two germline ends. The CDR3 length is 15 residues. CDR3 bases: TGTGCCAGCAGTGTTCGAGCTCCTAGGCTGACTGAAGCTTTCTTT. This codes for CASSVRAPRLTEAFF.

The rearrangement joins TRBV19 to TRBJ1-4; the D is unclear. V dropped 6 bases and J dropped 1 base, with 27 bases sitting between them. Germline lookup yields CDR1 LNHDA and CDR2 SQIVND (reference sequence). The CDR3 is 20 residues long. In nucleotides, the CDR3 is TGTGCCAGTAGACCAGAAACACAGAGGGTAGACCAAGGAACTAATGAAAAACTGTTTTTT. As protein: CASRPETQRVDQGTNEKLFF. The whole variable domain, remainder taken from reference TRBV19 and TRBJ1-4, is DGGITQSPKYLFRKEGQNVTLSCEQNLNHDAMYWYRQDPGQGLRLIYYSQIVNDFQKGDIAEGYSVSREKKESFPLTVTSAQKNPTAFYLCASRPETQRVDQGTNEKLFFGSGTQLSVL.

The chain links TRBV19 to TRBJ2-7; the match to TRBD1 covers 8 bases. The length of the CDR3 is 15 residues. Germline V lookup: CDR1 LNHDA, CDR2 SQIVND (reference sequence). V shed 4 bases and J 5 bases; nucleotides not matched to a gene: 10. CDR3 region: CASSREQDRVHEQYF. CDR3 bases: TGTGCCAGTAGTAGAGAGCAGGACAGGGTCCACGAGCAGTACTTC.

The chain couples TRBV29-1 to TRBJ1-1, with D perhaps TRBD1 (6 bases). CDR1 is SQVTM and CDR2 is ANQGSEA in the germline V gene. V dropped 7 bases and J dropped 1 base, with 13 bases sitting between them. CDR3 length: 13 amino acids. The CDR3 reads CSAWTVKNTEAFF. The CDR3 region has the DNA TGCAGCGCCTGGACAGTCAAGAACACTGAAGCTTTCTTT.

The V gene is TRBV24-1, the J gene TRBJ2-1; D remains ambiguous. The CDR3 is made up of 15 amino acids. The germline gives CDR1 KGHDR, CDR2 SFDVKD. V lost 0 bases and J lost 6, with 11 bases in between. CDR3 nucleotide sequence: TGTGCCACCAGTGATTTGTCTTGGCCAGTCAATGAGCAGTTCTTC. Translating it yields CATSDLSWPVNEQFF.

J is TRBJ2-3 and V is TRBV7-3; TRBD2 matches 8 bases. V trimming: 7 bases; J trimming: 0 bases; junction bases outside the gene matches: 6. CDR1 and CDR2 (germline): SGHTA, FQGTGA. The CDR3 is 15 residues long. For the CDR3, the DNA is TGTGCCAGCACCCTTAGCGGGATAAGCACAGATACGCAGTATTTT. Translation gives CASTLSGISTDTQYF.

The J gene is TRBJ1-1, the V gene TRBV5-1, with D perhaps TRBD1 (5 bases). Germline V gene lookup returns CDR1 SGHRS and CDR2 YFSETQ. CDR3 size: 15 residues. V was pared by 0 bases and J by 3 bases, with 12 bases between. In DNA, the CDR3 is TGCGCCAGCAGCTTGGTCGGACACGATGACACTGAAGCTTTCTTT. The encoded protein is CASSLVGHDDTEAFF.

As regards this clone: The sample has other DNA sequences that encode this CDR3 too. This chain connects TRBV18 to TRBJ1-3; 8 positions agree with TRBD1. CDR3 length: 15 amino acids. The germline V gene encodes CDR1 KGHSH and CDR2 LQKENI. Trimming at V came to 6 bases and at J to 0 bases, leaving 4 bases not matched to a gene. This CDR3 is CASSPGQGSGNTIYF. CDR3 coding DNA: TGTGCCAGCTCGCCCGGACAGGGCTCTGGAAACACCATATATTTT.

DNA for the CDR3: TGTGCCAGCAGCTCTTCAGGGGCCCACGAGCAGTACTTC. This gives the protein CASSSSGAHEQYF. The chain uses TRBV7-9 and TRBJ2-7, with a possible D match to TRBD1 (6 bases). Trimming removed 4 bases at V and 5 bases at J, with 12 bases between. Germline CDR1 is SEHNR and CDR2 is FQNEAQ (reference sequence). The CDR3 consists of 13 residues.

CDR3 protein: CASSSLAGGGTGELFF. Here the CDR3 DNA reads TGTGCCAGCAGCAGCCTAGCGGGAGGGGGGACCGGGGAGCTGTTTTTT. V usage is TRBV10-3 and J usage is TRBJ2-2; 12 positions match TRBD2. V dropped 10 bases and J dropped 5; count of bases not matched to a gene: 11. This CDR3 spans 16 amino acids. CDR1 is ENHRY, CDR2 SYGVKD, per germline.

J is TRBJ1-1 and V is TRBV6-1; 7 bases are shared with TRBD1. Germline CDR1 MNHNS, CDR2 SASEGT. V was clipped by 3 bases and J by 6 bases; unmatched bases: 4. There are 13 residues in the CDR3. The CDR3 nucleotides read TGTGCCAGCAGTGACGACAGGGATTCTGAAGCTTTCTTT. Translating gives CASSDDRDSEAFF.

CDR3 region: CASSQDGGSEKLFF. The CDR3 DNA reads TGTGCCAGCAGCCAAGATGGGGGGAGCGAAAAACTGTTTTTT. The V gene is TRBV3-1 (or the pseudogene TRBV3-2), the J gene TRBJ1-4, with D possibly TRBD1 on 5 matching bases. The CDR3 consists of 14 residues. The germline gives CDR1 LGHDT, CDR2 YNNKEL (reference sequence). With 0 bases removed from V and 8 bases from J, the gap between germline ends came to 10 bases.

The CDR3 is CSVRGTRSSPLHF. CDR3 DNA: TGCAGCGTGCGGGGTACTAGAAGTTCACCCCTCCACTTT. The chain carries TRBV29-1 and TRBJ1-6; D remains unclear. The CDR3 length is 13 residues. V lost 6 bases to trimming and J lost 9 bases, with 15 bases between them. CDR1 and CDR2 from the germline V gene are SQVTM and ANQGSEA.

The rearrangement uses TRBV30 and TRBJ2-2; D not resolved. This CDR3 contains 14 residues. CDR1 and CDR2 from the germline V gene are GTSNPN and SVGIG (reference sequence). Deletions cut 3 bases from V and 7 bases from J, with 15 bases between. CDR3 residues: CAWSPRLGNGELFF. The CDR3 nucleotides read TGTGCCTGGAGCCCCAGACTCGGAAACGGGGAGCTGTTTTTT.

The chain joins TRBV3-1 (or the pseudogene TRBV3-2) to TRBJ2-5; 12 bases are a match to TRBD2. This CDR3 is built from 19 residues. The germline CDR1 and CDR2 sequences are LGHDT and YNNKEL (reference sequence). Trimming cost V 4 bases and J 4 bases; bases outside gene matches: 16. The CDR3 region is CASSRTDTRLAGAGETQYF. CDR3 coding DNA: TGTGCCAGCAGCCGGACAGATACCCGACTAGCGGGAGCGGGAGAGACCCAGTACTTC.

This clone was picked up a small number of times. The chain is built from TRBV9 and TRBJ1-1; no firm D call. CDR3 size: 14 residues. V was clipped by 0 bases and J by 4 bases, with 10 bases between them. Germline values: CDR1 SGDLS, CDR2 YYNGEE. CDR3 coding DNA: TGTGCCAGCAGCGTAGTTTTGGGGAGCACTGAAGCTTTCTTT. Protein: CASSVVLGSTEAFF.

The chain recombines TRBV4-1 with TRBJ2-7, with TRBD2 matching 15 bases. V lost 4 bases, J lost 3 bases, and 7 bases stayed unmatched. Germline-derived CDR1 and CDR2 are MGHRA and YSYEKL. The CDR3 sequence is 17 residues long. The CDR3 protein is CASSRGLAGGSGYEQYF. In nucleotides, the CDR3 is TGCGCCAGCAGCCGAGGACTAGCGGGAGGGTCCGGCTACGAGCAGTACTTC.

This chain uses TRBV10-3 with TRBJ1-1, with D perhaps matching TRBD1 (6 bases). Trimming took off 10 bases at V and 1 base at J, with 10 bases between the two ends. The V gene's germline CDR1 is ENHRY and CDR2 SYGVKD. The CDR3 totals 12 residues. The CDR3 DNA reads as TGTGCCAGCTCGACAGGGAACACTGAAGCTTTCTTT. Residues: CASSTGNTEAFF.

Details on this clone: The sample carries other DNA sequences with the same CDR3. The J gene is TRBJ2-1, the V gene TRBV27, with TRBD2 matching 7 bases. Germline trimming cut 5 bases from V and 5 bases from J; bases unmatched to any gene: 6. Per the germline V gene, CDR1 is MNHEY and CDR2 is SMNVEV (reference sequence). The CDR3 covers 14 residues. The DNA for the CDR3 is TGTGCCAGCAGTCCGGGGACTACAGACAATGAGCAGTTCTTC. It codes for CASSPGTTDNEQFF.

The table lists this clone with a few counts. Here the CDR3 reads CASSLGMTVQTGYTF. The CDR3 nucleotides are TGTGCCAGCAGCTTGGGAATGACAGTGCAGACGGGCTACACCTTC. The chain joins TRBV5-6 to TRBJ1-2, with D possibly matching TRBD1 (5 bases). The germline CDR1 and CDR2 sequences are SGHDT and YYEEEE. This CDR3 region has 15 residues. V lost 0 bases and J 8 bases, leaving 17 bases between the germline ends.

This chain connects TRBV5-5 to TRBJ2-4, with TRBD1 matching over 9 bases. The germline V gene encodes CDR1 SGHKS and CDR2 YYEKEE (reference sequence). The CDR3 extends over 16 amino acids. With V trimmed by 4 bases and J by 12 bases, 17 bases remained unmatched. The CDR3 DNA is TGTGCCAGCAGCCTAAACCCGACAGGGGGGTCTAGGGCTCAGTACTTC. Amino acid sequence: CASSLNPTGGSRAQYF.

In nucleotides, the CDR3 is TGTGCCAGCAGTTCACAGGAGACGCAGTATTTT. This sequence encodes CASSSQETQYF. This chain connects TRBV27 to TRBJ2-3; D perhaps matches TRBD1 (5 bases). This CDR3 is built from 11 residues. The V gene's germline CDR1 is MNHEY and CDR2 SMNVEV (reference sequence). The V gene lost 4 bases and the J gene lost 9 bases, with 8 bases spanning the gap.

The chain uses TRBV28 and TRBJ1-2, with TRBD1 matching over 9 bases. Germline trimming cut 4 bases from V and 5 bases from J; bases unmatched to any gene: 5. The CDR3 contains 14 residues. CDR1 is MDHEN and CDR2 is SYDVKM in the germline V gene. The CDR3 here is CASSSGDRVYGYTF. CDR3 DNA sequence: TGTGCCAGCAGTTCGGGGGACAGGGTATATGGCTACACCTTC.

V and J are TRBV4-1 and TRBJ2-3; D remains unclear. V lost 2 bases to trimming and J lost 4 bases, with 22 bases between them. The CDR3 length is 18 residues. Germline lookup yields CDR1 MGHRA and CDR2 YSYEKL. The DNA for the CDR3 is TGCGCCAGCAGCCAACAGCGTGGCGTTACCCCCAGCGCAGATACGCAGTATTTT. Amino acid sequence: CASSQQRGVTPSADTQYF.

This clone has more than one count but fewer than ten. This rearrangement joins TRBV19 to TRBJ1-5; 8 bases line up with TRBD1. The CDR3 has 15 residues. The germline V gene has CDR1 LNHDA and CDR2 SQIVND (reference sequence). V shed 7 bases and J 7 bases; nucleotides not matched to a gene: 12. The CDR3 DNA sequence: TGTGCCAGTACCAAAATCTCGACAGGGGAACAGCCCCAGCATTTT. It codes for CASTKISTGEQPQHF.

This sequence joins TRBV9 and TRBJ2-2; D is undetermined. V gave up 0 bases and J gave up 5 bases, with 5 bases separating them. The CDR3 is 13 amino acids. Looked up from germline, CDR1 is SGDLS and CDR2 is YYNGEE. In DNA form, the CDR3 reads TGTGCCAGCAGCGTAGTAGAGACCGGGGAGCTGTTTTTT. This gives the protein CASSVVETGELFF.

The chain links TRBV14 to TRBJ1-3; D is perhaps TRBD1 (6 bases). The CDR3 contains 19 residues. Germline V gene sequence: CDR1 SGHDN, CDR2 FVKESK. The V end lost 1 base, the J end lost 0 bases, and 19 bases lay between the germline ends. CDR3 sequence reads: CASSQGSGGQTLSGNTIYF. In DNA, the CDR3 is TGTGCCAGCAGCCAAGGATCGGGCGGACAGACCCTCTCTGGAAACACCATATATTTT.

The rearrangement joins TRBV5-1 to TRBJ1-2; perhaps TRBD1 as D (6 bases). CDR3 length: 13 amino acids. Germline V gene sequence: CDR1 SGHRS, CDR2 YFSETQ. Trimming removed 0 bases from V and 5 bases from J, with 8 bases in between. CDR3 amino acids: CASSLEQGYGYTF. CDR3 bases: TGCGCCAGCAGCTTGGAGCAGGGGTATGGCTACACCTTC.